The clone carrying this T cell receptor (beta chain) has only a few counts. Its specificity is not known. This record belongs to a study of T-cell memory formation after mild COVID-19. The CDR3 runs 14 residues. Germline V gene lookup returns CDR1 MNHEY and CDR2 SMNVEV (reference sequence). V was cut by 7 bases and J by 0 bases, with 12 bases left in between. MiXCR, applied by TCRdb to the 5' RACE reads, yields one record per CDR3 protein. The repertoire holds about 620,000 distinct CDR3 sequences, with roughly 18% as singletons. Study-wide findings and caveats: Memory cells collected pre-infection included some clones that later responded, suggesting cross-reactive memory joined. The study found balanced CD4/CD8 in clones contracting day 15 to 85 and a CD4+ lean in later expanders. Confirmation was lacking for SARS-CoV-2 specificity of second-wave clones that peaked on day 37. CD4+ contracting clones lay mainly in CM and EM, CD8+ ones in EMRA.

Sequenced: PBMCs or a T cell subset sorted from them (not recorded which). This receptor was obtained from an adult woman who had mild COVID-19 (a few samples of this study predate the infection). Cell type and time point are not known. The V call is TRBV27, the J call TRBJ1-1; D may be TRBD1 (5 bases). CDR3: CASIKGRMNTEAFF. CDR3 DNA sequence: TGTGCCAGCATCAAGGGACGGATGAACACTGAAGCTTTCTTT.